A selection of T cell receptor beta chains follows, all from one sample in a study of cytomegalovirus exposure and HLA in healthy donors. Only in-frame clones appear in the TCRdb table, and some are missing; sequencing was by immunoSEQ multiplex PCR. The specimen's table records under 200,000 clones. Material: PBMCs. The receptor source for this set is a man between 25 and 39 years old in good health and CMV-seronegative. Each CDR3 is given with its conserved first and last residue. The order of the fields is CDR3 length, V gene, J gene, D gene, clone size, CDR3 DNA, CDR3 protein. A D gene is named only where the DNA matches it firmly. Size values are once, few and many counts, or a class for expanded clones, and some rows have none.

length: 16
V: TRBV5-1
J: TRBJ2-5
D: TRBD2
size: NA
DNA: TGCGCCAGCAGACAAGGGACTAGCGGTCCCCAAGAGACCCAGTACTTC
CDR3: CASRQGTSGPQETQYF

length: 13
V: TRBV28
J: TRBJ2-5
D: NA
size: NA
DNA: TGTGCCAGCAGTTTTAGCGCCCAAGAGACCCAGTACTTC
CDR3: CASSFSAQETQYF

length: 17
V: TRBV7-9
J: TRBJ2-3
D: NA
size: NA
DNA: TGTGCCAGCAGCTTCCCGAGGAACAGTTGGGGGGCAGATACGCAGTATTTT
CDR3: CASSFPRNSWGADTQYF

length: 15
V: TRBV5-6
J: TRBJ2-5
D: TRBD1
size: NA
DNA: TGTGCCAGCAGCTTGGGCCAGGGGGCGGGAGAGACCCAGTACTTC
CDR3: CASSLGQGAGETQYF

length: 20
V: TRBV1
J: TRBJ2-5
D: NA
size: NA
DNA: TGCACCAGCAGCCAAGATATTCGGTTGGTAGCGGGGTCTCGAGGGGAGACCCAGTACTTC
CDR3: CTSSQDIRLVAGSRGETQYF

length: 15
V: TRBV30
J: TRBJ2-7
D: NA
size: NA
DNA: TGTGCCTGGGAATCTTATACAGGTGTCCCCAACGAGCAGTACTTC
CDR3: CAWESYTGVPNEQYF

length: 15
V: TRBV7-2
J: TRBJ1-5
D: NA
size: NA
DNA: TGTGCCAGCAGGATTACCGGGACAATAGATCAGCCCCAGCATTTT
CDR3: CASRITGTIDQPQHF

length: 14
V: TRBV9
J: TRBJ2-5
D: NA
size: NA
DNA: TGTGCCAGCAGCGTAGATCGAGGGTGGGGTTTCCAGTACTTC
CDR3: CASSVDRGWGFQYF

length: 15
V: TRBV18
J: TRBJ1-5
D: TRBD1
size: NA
DNA: TGTGCCAGCTCACCTCGGACAGGGGGCAATCAGCCCCAGCATTTT
CDR3: CASSPRTGGNQPQHF

length: 13
V: TRBV11-3
J: TRBJ1-1
D: TRBD1
size: NA
DNA: TGTGCCAGCAGCCCGCAGGGGGACACTGAAGCTTTCTTT
CDR3: CASSPQGDTEAFF

length: 16
V: TRBV9
J: TRBJ1-2
D: TRBD1
size: NA
DNA: TGTGCCAGCAGCGTCGAGGGCGGACAGGGCCAAAGGGGGTACACCTTC
CDR3: CASSVEGGQGQRGYTF

length: 14
V: TRBV5-6
J: TRBJ1-2
D: NA
size: NA
DNA: TGTGCCAGCAGCTTGTCACAGACTAGCTATGGCTACACCTTC
CDR3: CASSLSQTSYGYTF

length: 20
V: TRBV6-1
J: TRBJ2-7
D: TRBD1
size: NA
DNA: TGTGCCAGCAGTGAGTGGCTCCGGGACAGGCTCGTCCACGTCTCCTACGAGCAGTACTTC
CDR3: CASSEWLRDRLVHVSYEQYF

length: 13
V: TRBV18
J: TRBJ1-2
D: NA
size: NA
DNA: TGTGCCAGCTCAATAGGGGCCAAGTGGGGCTACACCTTC
CDR3: CASSIGAKWGYTF

length: 16
V: TRBV28
J: TRBJ2-7
D: TRBD1
size: medium-sized
DNA: TGTGCCAGCAGTTTCCGGGACAGGGGGATAACAGGCGAGCAGTACTTC
CDR3: CASSFRDRGITGEQYF

length: 17
V: TRBV5-1
J: TRBJ2-1
D: TRBD2
size: NA
DNA: TGCGCCAGCAGGACTAGCGGGAGGCCTAGCTCCTACAATGAGCAGTTCTTC
CDR3: CASRTSGRPSSYNEQFF

length: 16
V: TRBV6-1
J: TRBJ2-7
D: TRBD1
size: NA
DNA: TGTGCCAGCAGTGACGGATGGACAGGGCGGCTCTACGAGCAGTACTTC
CDR3: CASSDGWTGRLYEQYF

length: 14
V: TRBV6-5
J: TRBJ1-1
D: NA
size: NA
DNA: TGTGCCAGCAGTTACGGAGGCGCGGCCACTGAAGCTTTCTTT
CDR3: CASSYGGAATEAFF

length: 14
V: TRBV11-2
J: TRBJ2-7
D: NA
size: NA
DNA: TGTGCCAGCAGCTTAGCGGGAGAAGCGTACGAGCAGTACTTC
CDR3: CASSLAGEAYEQYF